This TCR beta chain came from a study of T cell repertoires in cytomegalovirus infection. Overall study: Researchers turned to recently identified HLA-C-restricted CMV epitopes as well as well-studied HLA-B-restricted ones. The public TCR beta signatures pointed to both CMV infection and matching HLA type.

Points from the study as a whole: Summed frequency of shared TCR beta families picked out CMV carriers who also had the relevant HLA. HLA-C-restricted CMV-specific TCR beta clonotypes were dominant in the ex vivo response.

Germline assignment: CDR1 SGHAT and CDR2 FQNNGV. Trimming cost V 3 bases and J 0 bases, with 9 bases left between them. This CDR3 spans 14 amino acids. Note on this clonotype: Its target is unknown.

TCRdb processed the reads anew with MiXCR; each CDR3 protein has one entry. The sample lists some 590,000 distinct CDR3 sequences, roughly 43% occurring once. The starting material was cultured PBMCs, obtained from culture after CMV antigen stimulation. The gene calls are TRBV11-2 and TRBJ2-7; D not certain. The receptor comes from a human donor in good health (CMV status not recorded). Some clones in this sample may be carry-over from other donors' samples. The CDR3 nucleotides are TGTGCCAGCAGCTTCGTGCACAGCTCCTACGAGCAGTACTTC. This gives the protein CASSFVHSSYEQYF.